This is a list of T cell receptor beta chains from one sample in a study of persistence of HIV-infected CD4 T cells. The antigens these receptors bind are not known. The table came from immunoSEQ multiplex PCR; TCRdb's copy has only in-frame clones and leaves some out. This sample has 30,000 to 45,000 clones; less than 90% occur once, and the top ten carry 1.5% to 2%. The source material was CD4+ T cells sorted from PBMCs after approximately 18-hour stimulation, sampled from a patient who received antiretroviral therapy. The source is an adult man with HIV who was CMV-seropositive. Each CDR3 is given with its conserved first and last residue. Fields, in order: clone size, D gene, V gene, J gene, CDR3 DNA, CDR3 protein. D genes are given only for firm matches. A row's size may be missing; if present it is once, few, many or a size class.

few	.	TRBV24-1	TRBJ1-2	TGTGCCACCAGTGACCAGACAGAAAACTATGGCTACACCTTC	CATSDQTENYGYTF
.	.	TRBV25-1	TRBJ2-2	TGTGCCAGCAGTCGGGGGACCTGGAACACCGGGGAGCTGTTTTTT	CASSRGTWNTGELFF
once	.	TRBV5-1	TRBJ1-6	TGCGCCAGCAGCTTGGACCGAAGCTCCTATAATTCACCCCTCCACTTT	CASSLDRSSYNSPLHF
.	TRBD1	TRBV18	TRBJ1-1	TGTGCCAGCTCACCTTCCGGGACAGGGAACACTGAAGCTTTCTTT	CASSPSGTGNTEAFF
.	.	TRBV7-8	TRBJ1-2	TGTGCCAGCAGCTTAATGGTCGGTGGCTATGGCTACACCTTC	CASSLMVGGYGYTF
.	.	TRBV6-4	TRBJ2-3	TGTGCCAGCAGTTTGGCTATCCGGGATACGCAGTATTTT	CASSLAIRDTQYF
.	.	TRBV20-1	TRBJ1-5	TGCAGTGCTAGTGGCCAAAATCAGCCCCAGCATTTT	CSASGQNQPQHF
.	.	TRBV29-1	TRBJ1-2	TGCAGCGTTGCAATCACAGGGCGCTATGGCTACACCTTC	CSVAITGRYGYTF
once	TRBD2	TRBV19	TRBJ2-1	TGTGCCAGTAGTATGCTGCGGGGGGGCAATGAGCAGTTCTTC	CASSMLRGGNEQFF
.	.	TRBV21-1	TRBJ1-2	TGTGCCAGCAGCAAAGGGAACATCTATGGCTACACCTTC	CASSKGNIYGYTF
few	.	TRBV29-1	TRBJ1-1	TGCAGCGTTGTAATGGGACCCCTGCAGACTGAAGCTTTCTTT	CSVVMGPLQTEAFF
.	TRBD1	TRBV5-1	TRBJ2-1	TGCGCCAGCAGCCTTGACAGGGATGAGCAGTTCTTC	CASSLDRDEQFF
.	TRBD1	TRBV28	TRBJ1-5	TGTGCCAGCAGTCTGGGACAGCTCAGTCGGGCCCAGCATTTT	CASSLGQLSRAQHF
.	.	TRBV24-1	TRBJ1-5	TGTGCCACCAGTCTCGGGGGAGCTGATGTACAGCCCCAGCATTTT	CATSLGGADVQPQHF
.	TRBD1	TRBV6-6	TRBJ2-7	TGTGCCAGCAGATTGACGACCGGGACAGGGGAGTACGAGCAGTACTTC	CASRLTTGTGEYEQYF
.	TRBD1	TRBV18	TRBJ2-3	TGTGCCAGCTCACCGGACAGGAAGGGCACAGATACGCAGTATTTT	CASSPDRKGTDTQYF
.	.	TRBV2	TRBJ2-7	TGTGCCAGCAGTGAGTTGGGGGCCTCCTACGAGCAGTACTTC	CASSELGASYEQYF
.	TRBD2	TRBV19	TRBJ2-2	TGTGCCAGTAGTATTGGGCCTAGCGGGGTCACCGGGGAGCTGTTTTTT	CASSIGPSGVTGELFF
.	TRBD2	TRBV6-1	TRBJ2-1	TGTGCCAGCAGTGAAATGACCTCGGGGGGGGGTGAGCAGTTCTTC	CASSEMTSGGGEQFF
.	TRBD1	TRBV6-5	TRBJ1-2	TGTGCCAGCAGCGGGACAGGGGGTGGCTACACCTTC	CASSGTGGGYTF
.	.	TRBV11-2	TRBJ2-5	TGTGCCAGCAGTTTTACTGCGGGTGGGGGAACCCAGTACTTC	CASSFTAGGGTQYF
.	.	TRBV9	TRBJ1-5	TGTGCCAGCAGCCCCGGCCACCTTGTCGGGCAGCCCCAGCATTTT	CASSPGHLVGQPQHF
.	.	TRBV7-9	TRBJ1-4	TGTGCCAGCAGCCGGACGGCAACTAATGAAAAACTGTTTTTT	CASSRTATNEKLFF
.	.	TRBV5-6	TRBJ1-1	TGTGCCAGCAGCTTGGTGGGGGGTAGATCGGACACTGAAGCTTTCTTT	CASSLVGGRSDTEAFF